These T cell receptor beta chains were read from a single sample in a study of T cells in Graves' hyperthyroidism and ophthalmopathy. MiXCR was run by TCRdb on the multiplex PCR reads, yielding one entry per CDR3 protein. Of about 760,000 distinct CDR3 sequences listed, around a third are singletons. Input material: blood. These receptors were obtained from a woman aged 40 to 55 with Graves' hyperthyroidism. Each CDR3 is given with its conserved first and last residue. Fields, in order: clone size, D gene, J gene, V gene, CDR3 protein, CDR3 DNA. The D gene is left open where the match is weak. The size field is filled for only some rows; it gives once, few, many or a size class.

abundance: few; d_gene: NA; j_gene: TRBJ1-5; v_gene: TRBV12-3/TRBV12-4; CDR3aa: CASSLGRRRNQPQHF; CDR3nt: TGTGCCAGCAGTTTGGGCAGGAGAAGGAATCAGCCCCAGCATTTT
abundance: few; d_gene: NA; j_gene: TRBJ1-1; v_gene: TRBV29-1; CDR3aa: CSVGGGAGNTEAFF; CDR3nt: TGCAGCGTTGGAGGGGGTGCGGGAAACACTGAAGCTTTCTTT
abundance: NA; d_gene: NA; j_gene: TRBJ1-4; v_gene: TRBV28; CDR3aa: CASTPIGGSRNEKLFF; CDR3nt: TGTGCCAGCACCCCGATTGGCGGGAGTAGGAATGAAAAACTGTTTTTT
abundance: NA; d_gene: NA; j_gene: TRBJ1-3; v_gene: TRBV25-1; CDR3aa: CAWSLSDSSGNTIYF; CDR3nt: TGTGCCTGGAGCTTATCGGACAGCTCTGGAAACACCATATATTTT
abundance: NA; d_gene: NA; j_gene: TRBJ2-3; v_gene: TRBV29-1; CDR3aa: CSVDNGTSTDTQYF; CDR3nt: TGCAGCGTTGATAACGGGACCTCCACAGATACGCAGTATTTT
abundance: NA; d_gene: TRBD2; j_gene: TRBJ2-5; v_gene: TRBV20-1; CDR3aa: CSARDRVLAGDKETQYF; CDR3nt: TGCAGTGCTAGAGATCGGGTGCTAGCGGGAGATAAGGAGACCCAGTACTTC
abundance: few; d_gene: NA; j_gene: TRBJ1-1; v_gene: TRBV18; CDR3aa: CASSPPSSGPEAFF; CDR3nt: TGTGCCAGCTCACCACCGTCATCGGGGCCTGAAGCTTTCTTT
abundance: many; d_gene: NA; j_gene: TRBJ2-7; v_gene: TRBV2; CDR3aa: CAHGGARYEQYF; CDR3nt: TGTGCCCATGGGGGGGCCCGGTACGAGCAGTACTTC
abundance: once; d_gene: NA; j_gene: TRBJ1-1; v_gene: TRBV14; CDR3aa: CASSQDGGGKAFF; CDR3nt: TGTGCCAGCAGCCAAGATGGGGGGGGGAAAGCTTTCTTT
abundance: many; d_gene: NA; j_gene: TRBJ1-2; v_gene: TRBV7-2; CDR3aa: CASSSFFAEGGYTF; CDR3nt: TGTGCCAGCAGCTCCTTCTTCGCGGAGGGTGGCTACACCTTC
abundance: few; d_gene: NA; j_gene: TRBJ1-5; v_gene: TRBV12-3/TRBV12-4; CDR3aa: CASSFRGDLNQPQHF; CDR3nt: TGTGCCAGCAGTTTCAGGGGCGACCTTAATCAGCCCCAGCATTTT
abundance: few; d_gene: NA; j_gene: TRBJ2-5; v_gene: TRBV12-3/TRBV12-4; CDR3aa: CASSLGMQGETQYF; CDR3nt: TGTGCCAGCAGTCTCGGGATGCAGGGGGAGACCCAGTACTTC
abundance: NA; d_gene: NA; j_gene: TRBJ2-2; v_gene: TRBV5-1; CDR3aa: CASSFYDPSTGELFF; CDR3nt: TGCGCCAGCAGCTTCTACGATCCGAGCACCGGGGAGCTGTTTTTT
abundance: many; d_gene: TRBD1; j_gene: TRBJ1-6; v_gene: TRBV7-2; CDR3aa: CASSPGQDNSPLHF; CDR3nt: TGTGCCAGCAGCCCGGGACAGGATAATTCACCCCTCCACTTT
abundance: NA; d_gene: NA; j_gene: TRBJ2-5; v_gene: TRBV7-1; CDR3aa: CASSSEDGGFPETQYF; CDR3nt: TGTGCCAGCAGCTCCGAAGACGGGGGCTTTCCGGAGACCCAGTACTTC
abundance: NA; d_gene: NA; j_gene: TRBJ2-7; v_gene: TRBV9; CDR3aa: CASSVDGESPYEQYF; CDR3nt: TGTGCCAGCAGCGTAGACGGGGAGTCACCCTACGAGCAGTACTTC
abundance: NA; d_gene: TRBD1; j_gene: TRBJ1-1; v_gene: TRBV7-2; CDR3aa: CASTRGTGSTEAFF; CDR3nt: TGTGCCAGCACCCGGGGGACAGGGTCGACTGAAGCTTTCTTT